This T cell receptor beta chain came from a study of regulatory T cells in long-lasting Graves disease. This clonotype showed up just a few times. The CDR3 loop spans 13 amino acids. Trimming removed 0 bases from V and 5 bases from J, with 7 bases in between. Germline-derived CDR1 and CDR2 are MNHEY and SVGAGI. Time point here: newly diagnosed GD, antithyroid drugs for less than 3 months. TCR sequences were obtained from RNA taken from PBMCs. CDR3-region Arm-PCR and iRepertoire HTBI primers produced the TCR beta libraries. MiXCR, run by TCRdb on the multiplex PCR reads, gives a single entry per CDR3 protein. The top ten clones hold under 20% of a sample with over 500,000 distinct CDR3 sequences, around 17% of them seen once. The same specimen was also included in a second study, on T cells in Graves' hyperthyroidism and ophthalmopathy. According to that study: Newly diagnosed patients aged 18 to 65 had hyperthyroidism of under 2 months' duration. Patients were excluded for uncontrolled infection, other autoimmune disease, pregnancy or lactation. The HTBI primer set drove a first-round RT-PCR of the TCR CDR3. Ophthalmopathy was separated from stable hyperthyroidism by a 13 V-J model.

This chain uses TRBV6-5 with TRBJ2-5; unclear D gene. Specimen: peripheral blood mononuclear cells (PBMCs), collected at new diagnosis, from a patient treated with antithyroid drugs. The source is a woman between 25 and 40 years old with Graves disease. The CDR3 DNA follows: TGTGCCAGCAGTTACTCGAGTCGGGAGACCCAGTACTTC. It codes for CASSYSSRETQYF.